This TCR beta chain is drawn from a study of T cell changes during pregnancy in multiple sclerosis. Data came from immunoSEQ multiplex PCR; TCRdb stores just in-frame clones and leaves some out. The data contain 50,000 or so clones, 94% of them singletons. This CDR3 is built from 14 residues. The germline V gene encodes CDR1 SGHNT and CDR2 YENEEA. Trimming at V came to 3 bases and at J to 3 bases, leaving 3 bases not matched to a gene. The chain combines TRBV11-3 with TRBJ2-3, with TRBD1 matching 7 bases. Sequenced here: CD4+ T cells from peripheral blood mononuclear cells, sampled in the second trimester of pregnancy. The source is a female donor with multiple sclerosis, enrolled in a pregnancy study. CDR3 region: CASSFGQATDTQYF. CDR3 DNA sequence: TGTGCCAGCAGCTTTGGACAGGCAACAGATACGCAGTATTTT.